These T cell receptor beta chains were read from a single sample in a study of beta chain features in type 1 diabetes. Generated by immunoSEQ multiplex PCR, the TCRdb table keeps only in-frame clones and is missing some. The sample carries approximately 300,000 clones, approximately 11% recorded once. The sequenced sample was naive CD4+ T cells from blood. The receptor source for this set is a woman aged 30 to 39 in good health. Both conserved end residues are part of each CDR3. The D gene is left open where the match is weak. A clone size is listed for some rows: how often the clone was seen (once, few, many), or a class if it is expanded.

D	V	size	J	CDR3	DNA
TRBD1	TRBV29-1	NA	TRBJ2-5	CSVRQGAAETQYF	TGCAGCGTGCGACAGGGGGCGGCAGAGACCCAGTACTTC
TRBD1	TRBV5-1	few	TRBJ1-4	CASSPPGQGYEKLFF	TGCGCCAGCAGCCCCCCGGGACAGGGATATGAAAAACTGTTTTTT
TRBD1	TRBV25-1	few	TRBJ2-7	CASSDSQGRDEQYF	TGTGCCAGCAGTGATTCACAGGGGCGCGACGAGCAGTACTTC
NA	TRBV18	NA	TRBJ2-5	CASSRGLKGETQYF	TGTGCCAGTTCACGGGGCCTGAAAGGAGAGACCCAGTACTTC
TRBD2	TRBV19	NA	TRBJ2-2	CASSPSGGGNVGELFF	TGTGCCAGTAGTCCCAGCGGGGGCGGGAACGTCGGGGAGCTGTTTTTT
TRBD2	TRBV30	few	TRBJ2-7	CAWSDKIAGGIAYEQYF	TGTGCCTGGAGTGATAAGATAGCGGGAGGTATCGCCTACGAGCAGTACTTC
TRBD1	TRBV28	few	TRBJ2-5	CASSFQGAYKYF	TGTGCCAGCAGTTTTCAGGGGGCGTACAAGTACTTC
TRBD2	TRBV11-2	NA	TRBJ2-3	CASSRTSGSDTQYF	TGTGCCAGCAGCCGGACTAGCGGGAGTGATACGCAGTATTTT
NA	TRBV7-9	NA	TRBJ2-7	CASSKRDTSYEQYF	TGTGCCAGCAGCAAGAGGGACACCTCCTACGAGCAGTACTTC
NA	TRBV7-2	few	TRBJ2-1	CASSTYRGGNNEQFF	TGTGCCAGCAGCACCTACAGGGGAGGTAACAATGAGCAGTTCTTC
TRBD2	TRBV27	NA	TRBJ2-3	CASSLNPSSGSFADTQYF	TGTGCCAGCAGTTTAAACCCGAGTAGCGGGAGTTTTGCAGATACGCAGTATTTT
TRBD2	TRBV7-3	few	TRBJ2-6	CASSPRGGTGANVLTF	TGTGCCAGCAGCCCCCGGGGGGGGACTGGGGCCAACGTCCTGACTTTC